The 22 T cell receptor beta chains reported below all come from one sample, sequenced in a study of T cells in Graves' hyperthyroidism and ophthalmopathy. The source material, RNA transcripts, was used to amplify TCR beta CDR3 regions. TCR CDR3 regions were first amplified by RT-PCR with HTBI primers. TCRdb reanalysed the multiplex PCR reads using MiXCR and keeps one entry per CDR3 protein. The sample yields around 200,000 distinct CDR3 sequences, about 17% seen once. Sequencing was carried out using blood. All receptors derive from a woman aged 45-65 years with Graves' hyperthyroidism.

Remarks on this clonotype: A clone one base away is much larger, so this may be a read error. The chain's CDR3 is CASSYSEGPEQYF. CDR3 DNA sequence: TGTGCCAGCAGTTACTCGGAGGGCCCGGAGCAGTACTTC. V usage is TRBV6-2 or TRBV6-3 and J usage is TRBJ2-7; a weak D match, TRBD2 (6 bases). The CDR3 sequence is 13 residues long. The V gene's germline CDR1 is MNHEY and CDR2 SVGEGT. Trimming took 0 bases from V and 7 from J, leaving 10 bases between them.

This clonotype has at least ten counts. The chain is built from TRBV6-1 and TRBJ2-3, with TRBD2 as a possible D gene (5 bases). V lost 4 bases and J 2 bases, leaving 16 bases between the germline ends. Germline assignment: CDR1 MNHNS and CDR2 SASEGT. The CDR3 contains 16 residues. DNA of the CDR3: TGTGCCAGCAGTGCCCGGAGAGGGTCGGTCACAGATACGCAGTATTTT. Amino acid sequence: CASSARRGSVTDTQYF.

This clonotype was recorded a few times. A clone one base away is much larger, so this may be a read error. The chain employs TRBV6-2 or TRBV6-3 and TRBJ1-1; D is uncertain. Germline CDR1 reads MNHEY; CDR2 reads SVGEGT. The CDR3 spans 11 residues. The CDR3 bases are TGTGCCAGCAGTGTGAACACTGAAGCTTCCTTT. Protein sequence: CASSVNTEASF.

The chain has TRBV28 and TRBJ1-2; 7 bases fit TRBD1. The ends lost 3 bases at V and 4 bases at J; junction bases unmatched: 8. Germline V gene lookup returns CDR1 MDHEN and CDR2 SYDVKM. There are 15 residues in the CDR3. CDR3 region: CASSFVPTGTYGYTF. The CDR3 coding sequence is TGTGCCAGCAGTTTCGTCCCGACAGGGACCTATGGCTACACCTTC.

In its sample, this clonotype was seen many times. The genes are TRBV20-1 and TRBJ2-2; no clear D. Looked up from germline, CDR1 is DFQATT and CDR2 is SNEGSKA (reference sequence). The CDR3 length is 13 residues. The V and J ends lost 6 bases and 0 bases respectively, with 8 bases between them. The CDR3 nucleotides are TGCAGTGCAGAGAGTGCGAACACCGGGGAGCTGTTTTTT. It encodes CSAESANTGELFF.

This clonotype was counted many times. This rearrangement joins TRBV7-9 to TRBJ2-7; 13 bases are shared with TRBD2. CDR1 and CDR2 from the germline V gene are SEHNR and FQNEAQ (reference sequence). V dropped 5 bases and J dropped 2; count of bases not matched to a gene: 3. CDR3 length equals 15 residues. In DNA form, the CDR3 reads TGTGCCAGCAGCACGGGACTAGCGGGAACCTACGAGCAGTACTTC. Residues: CASSTGLAGTYEQYF.

This clonotype was counted many times. The chain is built from TRBV13 and TRBJ1-2, with a possible D match to TRBD1 (5 bases). The CDR3 sequence is 14 residues long. Germline loops: CDR1 PRHDT, CDR2 FYEKMQ (reference sequence). The ends were cut back, 3 bases at V and 4 bases at J, with 12 bases in the middle. CDR3 nucleotides: TGTGCCAGCAGCTTGGATAGGGGCGCCTATGGCTACACCTTC. Translating gives CASSLDRGAYGYTF.

This clonotype was seen many times. The chain employs TRBV6-2 or TRBV6-3 and TRBJ2-7; D is undetermined. V shed 2 bases and J shed 5 bases, with 7 bases lying between them. Germline lookup yields CDR1 MNHEY and CDR2 SVGEGT. This CDR3 region has 12 residues. In DNA form, the CDR3 reads TGTGCCAGCAGTTACCCCGGCGACGAGCAGTACTTC. It translates to CASSYPGDEQYF.

The genes are TRBV6-4 and TRBJ1-4; TRBD1 might be the D (6 bases). Germline CDR1 reads MRHNA; CDR2 reads SNTAGT. Trimming stripped 4 bases from V and 4 bases from J, with 10 bases between. The CDR3 runs to 14 residues. The CDR3 DNA reads as TGTGCCAGCAGTGGAAACAGGGTTAATGAAAAACTGTTTTTT. Protein product: CASSGNRVNEKLFF.

This clonotype was seen repeatedly, ten times or more. CDR3 protein: CATSRLLGQSGLGIQYF. CDR3 coding DNA: TGTGCCACCAGCAGGCTACTTGGACAGTCTGGGCTTGGCATTCAGTACTTC. This chain joins TRBV15 and TRBJ2-4; TRBD1 might be the D (6 bases). The CDR3 is made up of 17 amino acids. Germline lookup yields CDR1 LNHNV and CDR2 YYDKDF (reference sequence). Trimming stripped 3 bases from V and 9 bases from J, with 24 bases between.

Turning to this clonotype: A much larger clone lies a single base off, so this may be a read error. The V call is TRBV11-2, the J call TRBJ1-4; D not certain. Looked up from germline, CDR1 is SGHAT and CDR2 is FQNNGV. The CDR3 totals 14 residues. DNA for the CDR3: TGTGCCAGCAGCTTTCTTGGAACTAATGAAGAACTGTTTTTT. Its protein product is CASSFLGTNEELFF.

In this sample, this clonotype turned up many times. V gene TRBV7-8 combines with J gene TRBJ2-7; D might be TRBD1 (5 bases). The CDR3 is made up of 15 amino acids. Germline CDR1 and CDR2: SGHVS and FQNEAQ. The germline V and J ends were trimmed by 7 bases and 0 bases, with 16 bases remaining between them. This chain's CDR3 is CASIEGADTSYEQYF. CDR3 coding DNA: TGTGCCAGCATCGAAGGGGCAGATACCTCCTACGAGCAGTACTTC.

This clonotype was counted many times. The chain links TRBV29-1 to TRBJ2-7; D ambiguous. The CDR3 sequence is 13 residues long. Trimming shortened V by 4 bases and J by 5 bases, and 15 bases separated the two germline ends. Germline CDR1 SQVTM, CDR2 ANQGSEA. CDR3 sequence (DNA): TGCAGCGTTGGAGGCTTACTCAGAAACGAGCAGTACTTC. This gives the protein CSVGGLLRNEQYF.

Ten or more counts support this clonotype. This chain links TRBV20-1 with TRBJ1-6; 8 bases align to TRBD1. With V trimmed by 2 bases and J by 5 bases, 2 bases remained unmatched. Germline V gives CDR1 DFQATT, CDR2 SNEGSKA (reference sequence). The CDR3 extends over 14 amino acids. For the CDR3, the DNA is TGCAGTGCTAGACAGGGGGCCCATAATTCACCCCTCCACTTT. Translation: CSARQGAHNSPLHF.

This clonotype was detected ten times or more. The genes are TRBV7-9 and TRBJ1-1; the D is unclear. The length of the CDR3 is 13 residues. V was cut by 3 bases and J by 1 base, with 6 bases left in between. Per germline, CDR1 SEHNR and CDR2 FQNEAQ (reference sequence). CDR3 amino acids: CASSFNSNTEAFF. The DNA for the CDR3 is TGTGCCAGCAGCTTTAATTCGAACACTGAAGCTTTCTTT.

This clonotype was detected many times. The V call is TRBV27, the J call TRBJ1-5; D may be TRBD1 (5 bases). CDR3 length equals 14 residues. V was pared by 2 bases and J by 6 bases, with 11 bases between. Germline assignment: CDR1 MNHEY and CDR2 SMNVEV (reference sequence). The CDR3 sequence is CASSLIGVGQPQHF. The CDR3 DNA reads TGTGCCAGCAGTTTAATAGGGGTGGGTCAGCCCCAGCATTTT.

The sample holds many counts of this clonotype. The genes are TRBV2 and TRBJ1-3, with D perhaps matching TRBD1 (6 bases). V lost 3 bases and J 3 bases, leaving 12 bases between the germline ends. The germline V gene has CDR1 SNHLY and CDR2 FYNNEI. The CDR3 length is 15 residues. The CDR3 here is CASSDESGVGNTIYF. The CDR3 DNA is TGTGCCAGCAGTGACGAATCAGGGGTTGGAAACACCATATATTTT.

There are many counts of this clonotype. The rearrangement links TRBV7-3 to TRBJ2-6, with D unresolved. V was shortened by 6 bases and J by 3 bases, with 3 bases between the two germline ends. The CDR3 length is 12 residues. Germline loops: CDR1 SGHTA, CDR2 FQGTGA. The CDR3 is CASSGGANVLTF. CDR3 in DNA: TGTGCCAGCAGTGGTGGGGCCAACGTCCTGACTTTC.

This clonotype was seen at least ten times. V usage is TRBV5-6 and J usage is TRBJ1-1, with TRBD1 matching over 9 bases. Trimming cost V 1 base and J 5 bases; bases outside gene matches: 9. Germline V gives CDR1 SGHDT, CDR2 YYEEEE. This CDR3 has 16 residues. This CDR3 is CASSLSTGGGWTEAFF. The CDR3 nucleotides are TGTGCCAGCAGCTTGTCCACAGGGGGCGGGTGGACTGAAGCTTTCTTT.

This rearrangement joins TRBV6-5 to TRBJ1-1; 12 bases agree with TRBD1. Germline values: CDR1 MNHEY, CDR2 SVGAGI. J was trimmed by 5 bases and V by 1 base; bases with no gene match: 8. The CDR3 spans 17 residues. The CDR3 DNA reads as TGTGCCAGCAGTTACTTGGGGACAGGGGGCAGGAGTACTGAAGCTTTCTTT. Translated, it gives CASSYLGTGGRSTEAFF.

V and J are TRBV18 and TRBJ2-7; 9 nucleotides align to TRBD1. The CDR3 loop spans 14 amino acids. Germline assignment: CDR1 KGHSH and CDR2 LQKENI. V was pared by 4 bases and J by 4 bases, with 5 bases of the junction left unmatched. The CDR3 DNA is TGTGCCAGCTCACGCCGACAGGGGGGGTACGAGCAGTACTTC. Translated: CASSRRQGGYEQYF.

A note on this clonotype: At one boundary the junction diverges from the germline segment, which might be a read error. V gene TRBV28 combines with J gene TRBJ1-5, with D uncertain. The CDR3 length is 12 residues. CDR1 and CDR2 from the germline V gene are MDHEN and SYDVKM. Here the CDR3 DNA reads TGTGCCGGCAGTTACAACAATCAGCCCCAGCATTTT. It is translated as CAGSYNNQPQHF.